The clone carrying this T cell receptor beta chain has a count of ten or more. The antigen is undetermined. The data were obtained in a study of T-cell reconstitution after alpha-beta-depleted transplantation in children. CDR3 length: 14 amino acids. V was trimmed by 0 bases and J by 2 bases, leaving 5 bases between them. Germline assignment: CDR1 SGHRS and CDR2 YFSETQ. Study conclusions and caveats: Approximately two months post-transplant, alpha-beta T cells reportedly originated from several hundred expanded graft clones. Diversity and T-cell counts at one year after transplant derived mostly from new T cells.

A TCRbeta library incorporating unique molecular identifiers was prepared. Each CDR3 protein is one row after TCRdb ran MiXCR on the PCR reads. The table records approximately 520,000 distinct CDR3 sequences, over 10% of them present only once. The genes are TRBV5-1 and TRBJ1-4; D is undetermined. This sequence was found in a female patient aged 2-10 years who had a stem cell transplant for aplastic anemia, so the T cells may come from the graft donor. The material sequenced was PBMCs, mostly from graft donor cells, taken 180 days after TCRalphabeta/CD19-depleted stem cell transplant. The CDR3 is CASSLGRTNEKLFF. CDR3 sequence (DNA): TGCGCCAGCAGCTTGGGACGGACTAATGAAAAACTGTTTTTT. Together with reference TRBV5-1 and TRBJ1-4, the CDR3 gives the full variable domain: KAGVTQTPRYLIKTRGQQVTLSCSPISGHRSVSWYQQTPGQGLQFLFEYFSETQRNKGNFPGRFSGRQFSNSRSEMNVSTLELGDSALYLCASSLGRTNEKLFFGSGTQLSVL.